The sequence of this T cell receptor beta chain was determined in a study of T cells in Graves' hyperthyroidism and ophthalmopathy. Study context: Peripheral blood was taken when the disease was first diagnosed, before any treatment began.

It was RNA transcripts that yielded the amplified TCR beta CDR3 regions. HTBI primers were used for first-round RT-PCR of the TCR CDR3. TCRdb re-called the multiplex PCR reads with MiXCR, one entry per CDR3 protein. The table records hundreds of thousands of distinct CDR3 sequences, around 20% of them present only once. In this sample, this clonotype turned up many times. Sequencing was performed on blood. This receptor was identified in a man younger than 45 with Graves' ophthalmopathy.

The CDR3 reads CASTPRGRLRKTEAFF. As DNA, the CDR3 is TGTGCCAGCACCCCCAGGGGGCGCTTACGGAAGACTGAAGCTTTCTTT. The chain carries TRBV11-2 and TRBJ1-1; 8 positions match TRBD1. The J segment lost 5 bases and the V segment lost 7 bases, leaving 15 bases of the junction unmatched. CDR3 length: 16 amino acids. Germline V gives CDR1 SGHAT, CDR2 FQNNGV.